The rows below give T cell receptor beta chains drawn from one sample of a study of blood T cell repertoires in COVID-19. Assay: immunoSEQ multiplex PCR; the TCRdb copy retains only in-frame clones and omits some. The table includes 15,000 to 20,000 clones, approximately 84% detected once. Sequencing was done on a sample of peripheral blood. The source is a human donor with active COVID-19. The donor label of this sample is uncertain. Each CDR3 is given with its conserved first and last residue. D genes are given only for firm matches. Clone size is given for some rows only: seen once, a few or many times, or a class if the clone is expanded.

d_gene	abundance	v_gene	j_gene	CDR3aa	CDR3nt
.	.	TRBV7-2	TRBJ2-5	CASSAYWGEARETQYF	TGTGCCAGCAGCGCGTATTGGGGGGAGGCTAGGGAGACCCAGTACTTC
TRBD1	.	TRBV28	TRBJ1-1	CASSTQGRTFF	TGTGCCAGCAGCACACAGGGGAGGACTTTCTTT
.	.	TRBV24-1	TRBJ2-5	CATSDAGTPKETQYF	TGTGCCACCAGTGATGCCGGGACACCTAAAGAGACCCAGTACTTC
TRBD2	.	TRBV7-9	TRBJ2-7	CASSPTRLAGGDYEQYF	TGTGCCAGCAGCCCAACCCGGTTAGCGGGGGGCGACTACGAGCAGTACTTC
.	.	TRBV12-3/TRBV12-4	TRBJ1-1	CASRRQLNTEAFF	TGTGCCAGCAGGCGACAGCTGAACACTGAAGCTTTCTTT
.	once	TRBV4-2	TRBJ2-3	CASSQRDTYTDTQYF	TGTGCCAGCAGCCAACGGGACACTTACACAGATACGCAGTATTTT
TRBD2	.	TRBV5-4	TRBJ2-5	CASSKRGGLETQYF	TGTGCCAGCAGCAAGCGGGGTGGGCTGGAGACCCAGTACTTC
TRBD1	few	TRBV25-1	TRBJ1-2	CASSEAGTGGLGGYTF	TGTGCCAGCAGTGAAGCCGGGACAGGGGGTTTGGGTGGCTACACCTTC
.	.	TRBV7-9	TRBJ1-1	CASSRDEAFF	TGTGCCAGCAGCCGGGATGAAGCTTTCTTT
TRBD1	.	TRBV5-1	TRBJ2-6	CASSLFGTGRTSGANVLTF	TGCGCCAGCAGCTTGTTCGGGACAGGACGAACCTCTGGGGCCAACGTCCTGACTTTC